These 12 T cell receptor beta chains were all obtained from the same sample, sequenced in a study of radiation and T cells in renal cell carcinoma. Sequencing was performed with immunoSEQ multiplex PCR; in TCRdb, only in-frame clones are kept and a portion is missing. Of around 180,000 clones in the sample, around 89% were seen once. Time point of the sample: blood 4 weeks post-SBRT, at nephrectomy. The treatment was: 15 Gy SBRT to primary tumor, nephrectomy 4 weeks later. The material sequenced was blood, taken from a patient whose treatment included radiotherapy and nephrectomy. The receptor source for this set is a woman between 50 and 59 years old with renal cell carcinoma.

The V gene is TRBV7-6, the J gene TRBJ2-5; 9 bases fit TRBD2. The J segment lost 0 bases and the V segment lost 5 bases, leaving 13 bases of the junction unmatched. Germline V gene data show CDR1 as SGHVS and CDR2 as FNYEAQ. There are 18 residues in the CDR3. In DNA, the CDR3 is TGTGCCAGCAGCCCAGGGATGGAAGCGGGGGGTTACCAAGAGACCCAGTACTTC. Its protein product is CASSPGMEAGGYQETQYF.

V usage is TRBV7-3 and J usage is TRBJ2-2; D gene unclear. Germline V gives CDR1 SGHTA, CDR2 FQGTGA. The CDR3 sequence is 13 residues long. V gave up 5 bases and J gave up 6 bases, with 10 bases separating them. This chain's CDR3 is CASSRELAGELFF. In DNA form, the CDR3 reads TGTGCCAGCAGCCGTGAGCTAGCCGGGGAGCTGTTTTTT.

This clone was picked up a small number of times. The gene calls are TRBV5-1 and TRBJ1-6; no clear D gene. The germline gives CDR1 SGHRS, CDR2 YFSETQ. The CDR3 totals 15 residues. V shed 0 bases and J shed 5 bases, with 9 bases lying between them. The DNA for the CDR3 is TGCGCCAGCAGCTTGGGCGGGAGCGATAATTCACCCCTCCACTTT. This gives the protein CASSLGGSDNSPLHF.

The V call is TRBV7-2, the J call TRBJ1-3; D remains unclear. The CDR3 contains 16 residues. Germline CDR1 is SGHTA and CDR2 is FQGNSA. Trimming cost V 1 base and J 2 bases, with 12 bases left between them. The CDR3 DNA reads as TGTGCCAGCAGCTTAGATCCGGTCGTGGCTGGAAACACCATATATTTT. Translated, it gives CASSLDPVVAGNTIYF.

The V gene is TRBV9, the J gene TRBJ1-2; 8 bases match TRBD1. V lost 2 bases and J lost 3; bases outside the gene matches: 6. This CDR3 is built from 15 residues. CDR1 is SGDLS, CDR2 YYNGEE, per germline. This CDR3 reads CASSVLMTGDYGYTF. CDR3 nucleotides: TGTGCCAGCAGCGTCCTGATGACAGGGGACTATGGCTACACCTTC.

V is TRBV6-1 and J is TRBJ1-5; TRBD1 agrees at 10 bases. The junction had 4 bases not matched to a gene; V was cut back by 5 bases and J by 6 bases. CDR3 length: 14 amino acids. Germline V lookup: CDR1 MNHNS, CDR2 SASEGT. The CDR3 spells CASSLTGGVQPQHF. The CDR3 coding sequence is TGTGCCAGCAGTCTGACAGGGGGCGTTCAGCCCCAGCATTTT.

V is TRBV27 and J is TRBJ1-6; 7 bases fit TRBD1. J gave up 11 bases and V 6 bases, and 13 bases lay outside the gene matches. Germline CDR1 and CDR2: MNHEY and SMNVEV (reference sequence). The CDR3 spans 15 residues. The CDR3 region is CASREIRGLETPLHF. CDR3 bases: TGTGCCAGCAGGGAAATTAGGGGGCTAGAAACACCCCTCCACTTT.

This chain joins TRBV18 and TRBJ1-1, with 7 bases fitting TRBD1. Germline CDR1 is KGHSH and CDR2 is LQKENI. Germline trimming cut 3 bases from V and 5 bases from J; bases unmatched to any gene: 6. This CDR3 has 14 residues. CDR3 DNA: TGTGCCAGCTCACCGGTGACAGGGATAACTGAAGCTTTCTTT. Translation gives CASSPVTGITEAFF.

This clone was counted a few times. The chain joins TRBV7-3 to TRBJ2-2, with D unresolved. CDR3 length: 13 amino acids. The germline V gene has CDR1 SGHTA and CDR2 FQGTGA. V shed 2 bases and J shed 6 bases, with 7 bases lying between them. This CDR3 is CASSLYGSGELFF. CDR3 DNA: TGTGCCAGCAGCTTATATGGCTCCGGGGAGCTGTTTTTT.

The genes are TRBV6-5 and TRBJ2-1, with TRBD2 as a possible D gene (5 bases). Trimming removed 0 bases from V and 12 bases from J, with 18 bases in between. Germline CDR1 and CDR2: MNHEY and SVGAGI. The CDR3 runs to 15 residues. The CDR3 sequence is CASSYSHSPGVRQFF. CDR3 in DNA: TGTGCCAGCAGTTACTCCCACAGTCCCGGGGTAAGGCAGTTCTTC.

This CDR3 reads CASSSRGEEQYF. The CDR3 DNA reads as TGTGCCAGCAGTTCCAGGGGGGAGGAGCAGTACTTC. The chain recombines TRBV6-5 with TRBJ2-7; D is possibly TRBD1 (7 bases). V was shortened by 4 bases and J by 7 bases, with 11 bases between the two germline ends. The germline V gene encodes CDR1 MNHEY and CDR2 SVGAGI. The CDR3 is made up of 12 amino acids.

This clone showed up just a few times. CDR3 in DNA: TGTGCCAGCAGCCCCTCGGGCTATCAGCCCCAGCATTTT. Protein: CASSPSGYQPQHF. The V gene is TRBV7-2, the J gene TRBJ1-5; D gene ambiguous. The V gene's germline CDR1 is SGHTA and CDR2 FQGNSA. The CDR3 runs to 13 residues. V was clipped by 5 bases and J by 5 bases, with 10 bases between them.